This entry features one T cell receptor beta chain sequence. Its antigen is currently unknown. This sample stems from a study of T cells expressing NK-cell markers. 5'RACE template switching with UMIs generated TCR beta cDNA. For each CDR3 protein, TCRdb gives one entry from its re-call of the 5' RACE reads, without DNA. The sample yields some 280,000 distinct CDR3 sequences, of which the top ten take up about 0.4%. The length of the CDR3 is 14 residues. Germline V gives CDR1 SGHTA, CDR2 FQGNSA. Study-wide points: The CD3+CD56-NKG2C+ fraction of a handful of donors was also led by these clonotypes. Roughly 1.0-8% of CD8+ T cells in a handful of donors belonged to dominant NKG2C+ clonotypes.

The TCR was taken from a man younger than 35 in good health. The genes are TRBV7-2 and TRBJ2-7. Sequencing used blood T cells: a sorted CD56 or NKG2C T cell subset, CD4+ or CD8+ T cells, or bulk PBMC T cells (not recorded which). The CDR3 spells CASSFVEFSYEQYF. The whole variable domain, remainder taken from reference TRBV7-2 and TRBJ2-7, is GAGVSQSPSNKVTEKGKDVELRCDPISGHTALYWYRQSLGQGLEFLIYFQGNSAPDKSGLPSDRFSAERTGGSVSTLTIQRTQQEDSAVYLCASSFVEFSYEQYFGPGTRLTVT.